The present T cell receptor (beta chain) was sequenced within a study of blood T cells in healthy people across ages. Findings of the study overall: It was not known whether donors were CMV positive (a possible confounder of expanded clonotype changes).

Sample-barcoded 5' priming and a J-beta primer mix drove a second PCR of about 6 to 12 cycles. In TCRdb, the 5' RACE reads were re-called with MiXCR into one record per CDR3 protein. The sample consists of a few hundred thousand distinct CDR3 sequences, 27% of them appearing once. Points on this clonotype: No antigen is known for it.

The CDR3 spans 16 residues. J gave up 0 bases and V 5 bases, and 9 bases lay outside the gene matches. CDR1 SGHTA and CDR2 FQGNSA come from the germline V gene. These same records also appear under a second study, on T cells of mothers and their children. Per that paper: A few healthy Caucasian mothers gave samples, and so did their six children. There were over 8.5 million TCR beta CDR3 reads from each mother and several million from each child. Mothers and children who were related shared slightly more overlap than unrelated pairs, but not significantly more.

The sequence came from a boy aged 2-15 years in good health. Sample: blood. The chain joins TRBV7-2 to TRBJ2-5, with 7 positions matching TRBD2. The CDR3 loop is CASSAYSGVYQETQYF. CDR3 nucleotide sequence: TGTGCCAGCAGCGCCTACAGCGGGGTCTACCAAGAGACCCAGTACTTC.